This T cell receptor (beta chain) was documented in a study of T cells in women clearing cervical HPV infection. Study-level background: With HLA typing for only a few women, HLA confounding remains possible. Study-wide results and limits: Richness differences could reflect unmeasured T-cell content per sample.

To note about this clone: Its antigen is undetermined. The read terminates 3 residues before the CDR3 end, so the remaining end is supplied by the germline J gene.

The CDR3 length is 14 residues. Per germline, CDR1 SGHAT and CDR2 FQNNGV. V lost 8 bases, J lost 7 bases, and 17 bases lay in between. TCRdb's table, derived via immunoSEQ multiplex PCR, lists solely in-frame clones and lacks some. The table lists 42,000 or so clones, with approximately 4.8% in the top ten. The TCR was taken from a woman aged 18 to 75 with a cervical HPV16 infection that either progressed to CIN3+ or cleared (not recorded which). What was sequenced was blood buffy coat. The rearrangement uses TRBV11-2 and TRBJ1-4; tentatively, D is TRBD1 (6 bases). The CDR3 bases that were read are TGTGCCAGCCGGGGATCACAGGGAGGTGAAAAA. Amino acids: CASRGSQGGEK. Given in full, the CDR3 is CASRGSQGGEKLFF.